The 25 T cell receptor beta chains given below trace back to one sample, sequenced in a study of CD4 T cells in relation to SARS-CoV-2 and coronaviruses. Before the COVID-19 pandemic, during about 2011-2018, CD4+ T cells were taken from unexposed donors. The cells were cultured for over eight days before CD4+ T cells were isolated. No antigen has been assigned to these receptors. Sequenced by immunoSEQ multiplex PCR; TCRdb stores in-frame clones only, minus some. The sample lists around 31,000 clones, roughly 70% seen once, with 9% to 15% in the top ten. The sequenced sample consisted of CD4+ T cells from PBMCs, cultured in vitro. The source is a human donor in good health.

This rearrangement joins TRBV14 to TRBJ2-3; D unresolved. The CDR3 has 14 amino acids. V gave up 0 bases and J gave up 5 bases, with 9 bases separating them. The germline CDR1 and CDR2 sequences are SGHDN and FVKESK. DNA of the CDR3: TGTGCCAGCAGCCAAGATTTCGGTCTAGATACGCAGTATTTT. It codes for CASSQDFGLDTQYF.

The rearrangement joins TRBV5-8 to TRBJ2-7; 14 bases map to TRBD2. Germline values: CDR1 SGHTS, CDR2 YDEGEE. The J segment lost 9 bases and the V segment lost 3 bases, leaving 14 bases of the junction unmatched. The CDR3 loop spans 17 amino acids. This CDR3 is CASSWETSGRGVVRQYF. The CDR3 nucleotides are TGTGCCAGCAGCTGGGAGACTAGCGGGAGGGGAGTCGTACGGCAGTACTTC.

This chain joins TRBV4-1 and TRBJ2-2, with D possibly called TRBD1 or TRBD2 (5 bases each). The germline gives CDR1 MGHRA, CDR2 YSYEKL. Trimming stripped 7 bases from V and 1 base from J, with 10 bases between. There are 14 residues in the CDR3. As DNA, the CDR3 is TGCGCCAGCAACCGGGGCGGGAACACCGGGGAGCTGTTTTTT. This translates into CASNRGGNTGELFF.

This chain joins TRBV4-1 and TRBJ1-2, with 7 bases aligning to TRBD1. The CDR3 is 14 amino acids. The germline V gene has CDR1 MGHRA and CDR2 YSYEKL. V trimming: 4 bases; J trimming: 6 bases; junction bases outside the gene matches: 8. CDR3 in amino acids: CASSPQGGANGYTF. The CDR3 DNA is TGCGCCAGCAGCCCCCAGGGGGGGGCGAATGGCTACACCTTC.

The chain recombines TRBV5-4 with TRBJ2-2; D is uncertain. Trimming removed 1 base at V and 2 bases at J, with 9 bases between. The V gene's germline CDR1 is SGHNT and CDR2 YYREEE (reference sequence). The length of the CDR3 is 15 residues. The CDR3 loop reads CASSLLGSNTGELFF. The CDR3 nucleotides read TGTGCCAGCAGCTTGCTCGGATCTAACACCGGGGAGCTGTTTTTT.

The chain has TRBV11-2 and TRBJ1-2; 8 bases match TRBD1. V shed 5 bases and J 4 bases; nucleotides not matched to a gene: 9. The CDR3 has 15 residues. Germline CDR1 reads SGHAT; CDR2 reads FQNNGV. The CDR3 spells CASSLRQGTSYGYTF. The CDR3 nucleotides read TGTGCCAGCAGCCTCCGACAGGGGACGTCCTATGGCTACACCTTC.

The gene calls are TRBV5-6 and TRBJ1-2; D unresolved. V shed 4 bases and J shed 0 bases, with 7 bases lying between them. The CDR3 is 13 amino acids. Germline-derived CDR1 and CDR2 are SGHDT and YYEEEE. The DNA for the CDR3 is TGTGCCAGCAGCCCGTTCTCTAACTATGGCTACACCTTC. Its translation is CASSPFSNYGYTF.

The V and J genes are TRBV29-1 and TRBJ1-1; D ambiguous. CDR1 is SQVTM, CDR2 ANQGSEA, per germline. CDR3 length equals 13 residues. Trimming removed 3 bases at V and 1 base at J, with 9 bases between. CDR3 nucleotide sequence: TGCAGCGTTGACAGAGCCGAGAACACTGAAGCTTTCTTT. Translating gives CSVDRAENTEAFF. Looking up the rest from reference TRBV29-1 and TRBJ1-1 gives the full variable domain: SAVISQKPSRDICQRGTSLTIQCQVDSQVTMMFWYRQQPGQSLTLIATANQGSEATYESGFVIDKFPISRPNLTFSTLTVSNMSPEDSSIYLCSVDRAENTEAFFGQGTRLTVV.

This clone has just a few counts. The V gene is TRBV5-1, the J gene TRBJ1-1; D not resolved. V lost 0 bases and J lost 0, with 12 bases in between. The CDR3 extends over 16 amino acids. Germline CDR1 and CDR2: SGHRS and YFSETQ. The chain's CDR3 is CASSLGGRLMNTEAFF. The CDR3 DNA reads as TGCGCCAGCAGCTTGGGTGGGCGGCTCATGAACACTGAAGCTTTCTTT.

V gene TRBV10-3 combines with J gene TRBJ1-1; D is undetermined. The CDR3 spans 13 residues. V was clipped by 10 bases and J by 3 bases, with 15 bases between them. CDR1 and CDR2 from the germline V gene are ENHRY and SYGVKD. The CDR3, as DNA: TGTGCCACTCGAACGGTTAGGGACACTGAAGCTTTCTTT. Amino acids: CATRTVRDTEAFF.

The chain combines TRBV10-1 with TRBJ1-1; TRBD1 might be the D (5 bases). The germline V gene has CDR1 WNHNN and CDR2 SYGVQD (reference sequence). The CDR3 sequence is 16 residues long. Trimming cost V 5 bases and J 1 base, with 17 bases left between them. The CDR3 DNA reads TGCGCCAGCAGTCCGCGACAGTTAACCACGAACACTGAAGCTTTCTTT. Amino acid sequence: CASSPRQLTTNTEAFF.

This rearrangement joins TRBV10-2 to TRBJ2-2; 8 nucleotides align to TRBD2. Per germline, CDR1 WSHSY and CDR2 SAAADI. This CDR3 is built from 14 residues. Trimming cost V 6 bases and J 5 bases; bases outside gene matches: 5. For the CDR3, the DNA is TGCGCCAGCAGGACTAGCGCCGAGACCGGGGAGCTGTTTTTT. It codes for CASRTSAETGELFF.

V is TRBV5-1 and J is TRBJ2-7; D is unresolved. The CDR3 covers 13 residues. Germline loops: CDR1 SGHRS, CDR2 YFSETQ. V lost 0 bases, J lost 5 bases, and 9 bases lay in between. The CDR3 DNA sequence: TGCGCCAGCAGCTTGGGCAGTACTGACGAGCAGTACTTC. Translation: CASSLGSTDEQYF.

This clone turned up a few times. This chain links TRBV2 with TRBJ1-5; no clear D. Germline CDR1 SNHLY, CDR2 FYNNEI. The CDR3 totals 17 residues. Deletions cut 1 base from V and 1 base from J, with 14 bases between. CDR3 coding DNA: TGTGCCAGCAGTGAAGGGACGGCGGTTTTGAGCAATCAGCCCCAGCATTTT. Translated: CASSEGTAVLSNQPQHF.

A few counts support this clone. This chain connects TRBV7-9 to TRBJ1-1; no firm D call. The V gene lost 2 bases and the J gene lost 1 base, with 8 bases spanning the gap. The CDR3 is 14 amino acids. Looked up from germline, CDR1 is SEHNR and CDR2 is FQNEAQ (reference sequence). For the CDR3, the DNA is TGTGCCAGCAGCTTACTTCACGAGAACACTGAAGCTTTCTTT. Protein product: CASSLLHENTEAFF.

The chain recombines TRBV5-1 with TRBJ2-5; D possibly uses TRBD1 or TRBD2 (6 bases each). The germline gives CDR1 SGHRS, CDR2 YFSETQ. Trimming cost V 0 bases and J 5 bases, with 17 bases left between them. There are 16 residues in the CDR3. CDR3 loop: CASSLGGASSLETQYF. The CDR3 nucleotides are TGCGCCAGCAGCTTGGGGGGGGCTAGCTCTCTGGAGACCCAGTACTTC.

The chain links TRBV7-2 to TRBJ2-4, with 8 bases matching TRBD1. The V segment lost 8 bases and the J segment 7 bases; nucleotides outside the gene matches: 7. The CDR3 has 13 amino acids. Germline lookup yields CDR1 SGHTA and CDR2 FQGNSA. DNA of the CDR3: TGTGCCAGCGGCAGGGACAGGTGGAACATTCAGTACTTC. Translating gives CASGRDRWNIQYF.

The chain links TRBV12-3 or TRBV12-4 to TRBJ2-5; 7 bases fit TRBD1. The junction had 3 bases not matched to a gene; V was cut back by 4 bases and J by 4 bases. The CDR3 runs 13 residues. CDR3 nucleotide sequence: TGTGCCAGCAGTTCCGGACAGGTAGAGACCCAGTACTTC. Its protein product is CASSSGQVETQYF.

Only a few counts were recorded for this clone. Other DNA sequences in this sample translate to the same CDR3. CDR3 sequence reads: CASSFSGDNSPLHF. CDR3 nucleotide sequence: TGTGCCAGCAGCTTTTCAGGGGATAATTCACCCCTCCACTTT. The rearrangement links TRBV11-2 to TRBJ1-6, with D tentatively TRBD1 (6 bases). The germline V gene encodes CDR1 SGHAT and CDR2 FQNNGV. The CDR3 runs 14 residues. V was shortened by 3 bases and J by 5 bases, with 8 bases between the two germline ends.

The chain joins TRBV19 to TRBJ2-7, with D possibly TRBD1 on 6 matching bases. The CDR3 runs 14 residues. The V gene's germline CDR1 is LNHDA and CDR2 SQIVND (reference sequence). V lost 2 bases and J 0 bases, leaving 8 bases between the germline ends. The CDR3 DNA reads as TGTGCCAGTAGTATACAGGGGAGCTCCTACGAGCAGTACTTC. Translating it yields CASSIQGSSYEQYF.

The V call is TRBV18, the J call TRBJ1-1; 8 bases agree with TRBD1. The CDR3 contains 14 residues. Germline CDR1 reads KGHSH; CDR2 reads LQKENI. Germline trimming cut 1 base from V and 7 bases from J; bases unmatched to any gene: 5. CDR3 bases: TGTGCCAGCTCACCACAAGGACAGGGTGGTGAAGCTTTCTTT. It translates to CASSPQGQGGEAFF.

This clone was seen only a few times. CDR3 nucleotides: TGTGCCAGCTCACCCTCTCAGTTCAACGAGCAGTACTTC. It specifies CASSPSQFNEQYF. The chain recombines TRBV18 with TRBJ2-7; D unclear. Looked up from germline, CDR1 is KGHSH and CDR2 is LQKENI. Trimming stripped 3 bases from V and 5 bases from J, with 11 bases between. This CDR3 spans 13 amino acids.

This clone was picked up one time. The CDR3 region has the DNA TGTGCCAGCAGCCCCACGCGGGAATCGGAGACCCAGTACTTC. It codes for CASSPTRESETQYF. The V and J genes are TRBV7-2 and TRBJ2-5; tentative D call: TRBD2 (6 bases). With 5 bases removed from V and 5 bases from J, the gap between germline ends came to 15 bases. Germline CDR1 SGHTA, CDR2 FQGNSA. CDR3 length: 14 amino acids.

This clone was seen just once. The V call is TRBV9, the J call TRBJ2-1; 12 positions match TRBD2. The CDR3 contains 16 residues. V gave up 3 bases and J gave up 7 bases; unmatched junction bases: 8. CDR1 SGDLS and CDR2 YYNGEE come from the germline V gene. CDR3 loop: CASSDILAGGLNEQFF. CDR3 in DNA: TGTGCCAGCAGCGACATACTAGCGGGAGGCCTAAATGAGCAGTTCTTC.

This chain uses TRBV19 with TRBJ1-4; perhaps TRBD1 as D (5 bases). The germline V and J ends were trimmed by 2 bases and 5 bases, with 12 bases remaining between them. This CDR3 is 15 amino acids long. The germline V gene encodes CDR1 LNHDA and CDR2 SQIVND (reference sequence). The CDR3 DNA sequence: TGTGCCAGTAGTATACAGGGAGTACCAAATGAAAAACTGTTTTTT. It codes for CASSIQGVPNEKLFF. The variable domain in full, with the rest retrieved from reference TRBV19 and TRBJ1-4, is DGGITQSPKYLFRKEGQNVTLSCEQNLNHDAMYWYRQDPGQGLRLIYYSQIVNDFQKGDIAEGYSVSREKKESFPLTVTSAQKNPTAFYLCASSIQGVPNEKLFFGSGTQLSVL.